The TCR beta chain under discussion was sequenced for a study of beta chain features in type 1 diabetes. Sort purity for all populations was recorded as exceeding 98%. Germline V lookup: CDR1 SGHVS, CDR2 FQNEAQ. Between the trimmed V and J ends, which lost 5 bases and 5 bases, there was a span of 13 bases. This CDR3 is 14 amino acids long. The whole isolated RNA underwent reverse transcription, so sequencing captured expressed TCRB transcripts. The data were produced by immunoSEQ multiplex PCR, yet TCRdb's version contains in-frame clones alone and is incomplete. The profile covers 250,000 to 350,000 clones, with approximately 15% appearing a single time and approximately 7% taken by the ten largest.

V usage is TRBV7-8 and J usage is TRBJ1-5; a possible D gene is TRBD1 (6 bases). Material: central memory CD4+ T cells from blood. This TCR derives from a man aged 25-40 years in good health. This CDR3 is CASSQKTGYQPQHF. The CDR3 DNA sequence: TGTGCCAGCAGCCAAAAAACAGGGTATCAGCCCCAGCATTTT.